Many counts were recorded for the clone carrying this T cell receptor beta chain. The data were taken from a study of shared clonotypes between healthy human individuals. The wider study: The donor pool was made up of two women and a few men aged 18 to 49.

This CDR3 comprises 12 residues. Trimming left V 7 bases short and J 10 bases short, with 16 bases between. CDR1 SNHLY and CDR2 FYNNEI come from the germline V gene. Sequencing used immunoSEQ multiplex PCR; TCRdb keeps in-frame clones, though not all of them. Of roughly 200,000 clones in the sample, 66% are singletons; the top ten hold around 9.3%. The chain joins TRBV2 to TRBJ1-1; a possible D gene is TRBD1 (5 bases). Sample: memory CD4+ T cells sorted from blood. The subset is: CD45RA-negative fraction. This TCR came from a man younger than 40 in good health. The CDR3 region has the DNA TGTGCCAGCAACGACGGGACGAATCGAGCTTTCTTT. It specifies CASNDGTNRAFF. Filled out from reference TRBV2 and TRBJ1-1, the complete variable domain reads EPEVTQTPSHQVTQMGQEVILRCVPISNHLYFYWYRQILGQKVEFLVSFYNNEISEKSEIFDDQFSVERPDGSNFTLKIRSTKLEDSAMYFCASNDGTNRAFFGQGTRLTVV.